The clone carrying this T cell receptor beta chain was seen a few times. Antigen: not known. A library of TCRbeta sequences, prepared with unique molecular identifiers, was generated. TCRdb called the PCR reads again in MiXCR, with one record for every CDR3 protein. This sample carries about a million distinct CDR3 sequences, roughly 29% of them seen once, and the ten largest clones take about 28%. This sample stems from a study of T-cell reconstitution after alpha-beta-depleted transplantation in children. Study outcomes and limitations: Several hundred expanded graft clones reportedly gave rise to the alpha-beta T cells present about two months after transplant. It was surviving recipient T cells and thymic progenitors that gave some patients high TCRbeta diversity at day 60. Newly produced T cells mostly provided counts and TCRbeta diversity after one year, as hyperexpanded clones declined.

V was shortened by 4 bases and J by 2 bases, with 20 bases between the two germline ends. The CDR3 runs to 18 residues. Per the germline V gene, CDR1 is MNHEY and CDR2 is SVGAGI. The V call is TRBV6-5, the J call TRBJ2-2; D is possibly TRBD1 (7 bases). Material: PBMCs, mostly from graft donor cells, obtained 360 days after TCRalphabeta/CD19-depleted stem cell transplant. The source is a boy less than two years old who had a stem cell transplant for SCID, so the T cells may come from the graft donor. The CDR3 reads CASSFFAPGGGNTGELFF. The CDR3 bases are TGTGCCAGCAGTTTTTTCGCCCCAGGGGGAGGCAACACCGGGGAGCTGTTTTTT.